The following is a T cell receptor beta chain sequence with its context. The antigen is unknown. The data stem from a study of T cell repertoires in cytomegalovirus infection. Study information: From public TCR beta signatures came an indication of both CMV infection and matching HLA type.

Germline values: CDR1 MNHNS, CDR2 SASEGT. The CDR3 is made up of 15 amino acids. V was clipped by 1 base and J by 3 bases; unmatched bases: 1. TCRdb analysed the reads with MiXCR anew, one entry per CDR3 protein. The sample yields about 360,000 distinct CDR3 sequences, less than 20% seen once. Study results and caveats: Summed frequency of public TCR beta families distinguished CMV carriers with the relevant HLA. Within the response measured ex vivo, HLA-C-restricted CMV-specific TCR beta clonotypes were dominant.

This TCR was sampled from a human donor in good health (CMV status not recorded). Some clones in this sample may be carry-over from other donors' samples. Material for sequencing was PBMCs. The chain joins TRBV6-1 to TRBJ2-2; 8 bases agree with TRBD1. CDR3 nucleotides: TGTGCCAGCAGTGAAGGACAGGGGCACACCGGGGAGCTGTTTTTT. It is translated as CASSEGQGHTGELFF.